A single sample gave rise to the 24 T cell receptor beta chains below, sequenced in a study of cytomegalovirus exposure and HLA in healthy donors. The PCR ran on 60 Vbeta and 13 Jbeta primers. Produced via immunoSEQ multiplex PCR; TCRdb's table is partial and in-frame only. Among around 110,000 clones, around 74% were seen once, and the ten largest hold about 14%. The sequencing sample was made of PBMCs. These receptors all stem from a woman aged 40 to 49 in good health and CMV-seropositive.

V usage is TRBV7-3 and J usage is TRBJ2-7, with 7 bases lining up with TRBD2. This CDR3 is 13 amino acids long. Germline CDR1 reads SGHTA; CDR2 reads FQGTGA. V shed 2 bases and J 4 bases; nucleotides not matched to a gene: 2. For the CDR3, the DNA is TGTGCCAGCAGCTTAGGCGGGGGTTACGAGCAGTACTTC. As protein: CASSLGGGYEQYF.

The V gene is TRBV7-3, the J gene TRBJ2-7; D possibly corresponds to TRBD1 (6 bases). The germline V gene encodes CDR1 SGHTA and CDR2 FQGTGA. With 1 base removed from V and 1 base from J, the gap between germline ends came to 11 bases. This CDR3 has 15 amino acids. This CDR3 is CASSLNRAPSYEQYF. The DNA for the CDR3 is TGTGCCAGCAGCTTAAACAGGGCCCCGTCCTACGAGCAGTACTTC.

V and J are TRBV7-2 and TRBJ2-7, with 8 bases fitting TRBD1. V shed 5 bases, J shed 0 bases, and the junction held 6 bases outside the gene matches. Germline CDR1 is SGHTA and CDR2 is FQGNSA. The CDR3 spans 15 residues. In DNA, the CDR3 is TGTGCCAGCAGCACGAACAGGGGGAGCTCCTACGAGCAGTACTTC. Amino acid sequence: CASSTNRGSSYEQYF.

The rearrangement joins TRBV2 to TRBJ1-2, with a tentative D call TRBD1 (6 bases). The germline V gene encodes CDR1 SNHLY and CDR2 FYNNEI. This CDR3 contains 13 residues. The V gene lost 5 bases and the J gene lost 5 bases, with 12 bases spanning the gap. CDR3 sequence: CASSLDSDYGYTF. The CDR3 DNA follows: TGTGCCAGCAGTCTGGACAGCGATTATGGCTACACCTTC. Combining the CDR3 with reference TRBV2 and TRBJ1-2 gives the whole variable domain EPEVTQTPSHQVTQMGQEVILRCVPISNHLYFYWYRQILGQKVEFLVSFYNNEISEKSEIFDDQFSVERPDGSNFTLKIRSTKLEDSAMYFCASSLDSDYGYTFGSGTRLTVV.

This clone was seen once. The chain has TRBV9 and TRBJ2-3; 8 bases fit TRBD1. V dropped 0 bases and J dropped 4; count of bases not matched to a gene: 19. Looked up from germline, CDR1 is SGDLS and CDR2 is YYNGEE. CDR3 length: 20 residues. CDR3 protein: CASSVGHAGGRTGKPDTQYF. The CDR3 region has the DNA TGTGCCAGCAGCGTAGGTCATGCTGGGGGGAGGACAGGGAAGCCAGATACGCAGTATTTT.

This chain joins TRBV4-1 and TRBJ1-2; a possible D gene is TRBD1 (6 bases). Trimming stripped 3 bases from V and 3 bases from J, with 14 bases between. This CDR3 region has 15 residues. Germline V CDR1 and CDR2: MGHRA, YSYEKL. The chain's CDR3 is CASSQDSYLHYGYTF. DNA of the CDR3: TGCGCCAGCAGCCAGGACAGTTACCTCCACTATGGCTACACCTTC.

The J gene is TRBJ1-3, the V gene TRBV6-5, with TRBD1 matching over 7 bases. The CDR3 is 16 residues long. Germline assignment: CDR1 MNHEY and CDR2 SVGAGI. V trimming: 4 bases; J trimming: 1 base; junction bases outside the gene matches: 7. The CDR3 is CASSLVRRGSGNTIYF. CDR3 nucleotide sequence: TGTGCCAGCAGTTTAGTTCGCAGGGGGTCTGGAAACACCATATATTTT.

This clone appeared once. The chain carries TRBV28 and TRBJ1-1; D is undetermined. CDR1 is MDHEN and CDR2 is SYDVKM in the germline V gene. V lost 6 bases, J lost 2 bases, and 16 bases lay in between. The CDR3 has 15 residues. The CDR3 sequence is CASRFSVDKNTEAFF. The CDR3 nucleotides are TGTGCCAGCAGGTTCTCTGTCGACAAAAACACTGAAGCTTTCTTT.

The V gene is TRBV10-3, the J gene TRBJ2-3; 7 positions agree with TRBD2. Germline lookup yields CDR1 ENHRY and CDR2 SYGVKD. Trimming removed 6 bases from V and 2 bases from J; junction bases left unmatched: 5. The CDR3 extends over 14 amino acids. The CDR3 DNA reads as TGTGCCATCAGACCTCGGGGGGACACAGATACGCAGTATTTT. Protein: CAIRPRGDTDTQYF.

This clone was observed once. V and J are TRBV19 and TRBJ1-5; D unclear. Germline V lookup: CDR1 LNHDA, CDR2 SQIVND (reference sequence). CDR3 length: 12 residues. Trimming stripped 5 bases from V and 7 bases from J, with 9 bases between. The CDR3 reads CASSSRFQPQHF. CDR3 DNA sequence: TGTGCCAGTAGTTCCAGGTTCCAGCCCCAGCATTTT.

CDR3 nucleotide sequence: TGTGCCTGGAGTCGAGACAGGGTTGTCTCTGGAACTGAAGCTTTCTTT. Translating gives CAWSRDRVVSGTEAFF. The chain is built from TRBV30 and TRBJ1-1; 7 nucleotides agree with TRBD1. The CDR3 is made up of 16 amino acids. V shed 2 bases and J 5 bases; nucleotides not matched to a gene: 14. CDR1 and CDR2 (germline): GTSNPN, SVGIG (reference sequence).

The chain employs TRBV7-2 and TRBJ1-2; D unresolved. V lost 5 bases and J 2 bases, leaving 9 bases between the germline ends. The germline gives CDR1 SGHTA, CDR2 FQGNSA. The CDR3 has 13 residues. The CDR3 DNA sequence: TGTGCCAGCAGCCCCGACAAGAACTATGGCTACACCTTC. Protein: CASSPDKNYGYTF.

V and J are TRBV30 and TRBJ1-2; tentatively, D is TRBD1 (5 bases). V lost 8 bases and J lost 6, with 13 bases in between. CDR3 length: 11 residues. In germline, CDR1 is GTSNPN, CDR2 SVGIG (reference sequence). CDR3 DNA sequence: TGTGCCGGGGAAGGGGCAAATGGCTACACCTTC. Its translation is CAGEGANGYTF. Together with reference TRBV30 and TRBJ1-2, the CDR3 gives the full variable domain: SQTIHQWPATLVQPVGSPLSLECTVEGTSNPNLYWYRQAAGRGLQLLFYSVGIGQISSEVPQNLSASRPQDRQFILSSKKLLLSDSGFYLCAGEGANGYTFGSGTRLTVV.

The gene calls are TRBV27 and TRBJ1-6; 7 bases are a match to TRBD1. CDR1 is MNHEY, CDR2 SMNVEV, per germline (reference sequence). Germline trimming cut 5 bases from V and 8 bases from J; bases unmatched to any gene: 6. There are 14 residues in the CDR3. CDR3 nucleotide sequence: TGTGCCAGCAGTCCGACAGGGCGGGATTCACCCCTCCACTTT. This translates into CASSPTGRDSPLHF.

This sequence joins TRBV5-1 and TRBJ1-4; D uncertain. In germline, CDR1 is SGHRS, CDR2 YFSETQ. V lost 4 bases, J lost 2 bases, and 9 bases lay in between. This CDR3 comprises 14 residues. The CDR3: CASSAGSTNEKLFF. The CDR3 DNA reads as TGCGCCAGCAGCGCTGGTAGCACTAATGAAAAACTGTTTTTT. The complete variable domain, with remaining parts taken from reference TRBV5-1 and TRBJ1-4, reads KAGVTQTPRYLIKTRGQQVTLSCSPISGHRSVSWYQQTPGQGLQFLFEYFSETQRNKGNFPGRFSGRQFSNSRSEMNVSTLELGDSALYLCASSAGSTNEKLFFGSGTQLSVL.

The rearrangement links TRBV2 to TRBJ2-7; 8 bases line up with TRBD1. The V gene end was trimmed by 4 bases and the J gene end by 4 bases; junction bases not matched to a gene: 6. Germline V gives CDR1 SNHLY, CDR2 FYNNEI. The CDR3 sequence is 14 residues long. CDR3 in DNA: TGTGCCAGCAGTGGAGACAGGGGACGGTACGAGCAGTACTTC. It specifies CASSGDRGRYEQYF.

This chain connects TRBV5-1 to TRBJ1-1; D is unresolved. The CDR3 spans 15 residues. Germline CDR1 SGHRS, CDR2 YFSETQ. V lost 0 bases and J lost 1, with 10 bases in between. CDR3 sequence (DNA): TGCGCCAGCAGCTTGGTCGGCAGAGGGAACACTGAAGCTTTCTTT. Protein product: CASSLVGRGNTEAFF.

The rearrangement uses TRBV5-4 and TRBJ2-1; TRBD2 matches at 9 bases. V shed 0 bases, J shed 3 bases, and the junction held 4 bases outside the gene matches. Germline CDR1 SGHNT, CDR2 YYREEE (reference sequence). CDR3 size: 16 residues. The CDR3 DNA follows: TGTGCCAGCAGCTTGGGCGGGGGGGCGGTCTACAATGAGCAGTTCTTC. It codes for CASSLGGGAVYNEQFF. Variable domain in full (rest from reference TRBV5-4 and TRBJ2-1): ETGVTQSPTHLIKTRGQQVTLRCSSQSGHNTVSWYQQALGQGPQFIFQYYREEENGRGNFPPRFSGLQFPNYSSELNVNALELDDSALYLCASSLGGGAVYNEQFFGPGTRLTVL.

A few counts support this clone. This sequence joins TRBV19 and TRBJ2-7; possible D gene TRBD2, 6 bases. The germline V gene has CDR1 LNHDA and CDR2 SQIVND (reference sequence). V lost 5 bases and J lost 1, with 15 bases in between. The length of the CDR3 is 15 residues. CDR3 in DNA: TGTGCCAGTAGTCCTGCCTGGGGGGTTTCCTACGAGCAGTACTTC. Amino acid sequence: CASSPAWGVSYEQYF.

The J gene is TRBJ1-6, the V gene TRBV30; the match to TRBD1 covers 7 bases. The germline V gene has CDR1 GTSNPN and CDR2 SVGIG (reference sequence). The CDR3 length is 12 residues. V lost 3 bases and J lost 10; bases outside the gene matches: 3. CDR3 region: CAWSTGESPLHF. DNA of the CDR3: TGTGCCTGGAGCACAGGGGAATCACCCCTCCACTTT.

This chain connects TRBV7-2 to TRBJ1-4; 8 bases agree with TRBD1. Losses at the gene ends were 5 bases for V and 8 bases for J; bases not matched to a gene: 7. Germline values: CDR1 SGHTA, CDR2 FQGNSA. This CDR3 region has 14 residues. CDR3 in DNA: TGTGCCAGCAGCCCAGGGGGCGCGGGGGAAAAACTGTTTTTT. Amino acid sequence: CASSPGGAGEKLFF.

The chain uses TRBV7-9 and TRBJ2-6, with D possibly TRBD1 on 5 matching bases. The CDR3 runs 14 residues. CDR1 SEHNR and CDR2 FQNEAQ come from the germline V gene (reference sequence). V lost 11 bases to trimming and J lost 0 bases, with 11 bases between them. The CDR3 sequence is CAGFRASGANVLTF. CDR3 nucleotide sequence: TGTGCCGGGTTCAGGGCCTCTGGGGCCAACGTCCTGACTTTC.

The V gene is TRBV6-6, the J gene TRBJ1-5; the D gene is possibly TRBD1 (5 bases). CDR1 MNHNY and CDR2 SVGAGI come from the germline V gene (reference sequence). Between the trimmed V and J ends, which lost 2 bases and 11 bases, there was a span of 13 bases. The CDR3 is made up of 13 amino acids. The chain's CDR3 is CASSYQTGEAQHF. CDR3 DNA: TGTGCCAGCAGTTACCAAACAGGAGAGGCCCAGCATTTT.

The CDR3 sequence: CASSLGSSGGVKDTQYF. In DNA form, the CDR3 reads TGTGCCAGCAGCTTAGGGTCTAGCGGGGGGGTAAAAGATACGCAGTATTTT. V gene TRBV7-3 combines with J gene TRBJ2-3, with 12 bases fitting TRBD2. The germline CDR1 and CDR2 sequences are SGHTA and FQGTGA. After removal of 2 bases from V and 5 bases from J, the junction contained 8 bases not matched to a gene. There are 17 residues in the CDR3.